This entry describes one T cell receptor beta chain. The specificity of this receptor is unknown. Base qualities are not provided; no much larger clone lies one nucleotide away. The germline V and J ends show losses of 0 bases and 4 bases respectively, and no gene match explains 6 bases of the junction. The CDR3 measures 15 amino acids from cysteine to phenylalanine. The CDR3 DNA has 45 bases and is translated from base 1. Reading the germline V gene (reference sequence) gives CDR1 LNHNV and CDR2 YYDKDF. This specimen comes from a study of T cells after yellow fever vaccination (dated 2019 in TCRdb). With regard to the full study: Libraries from fractions with low cell numbers were prepared with the SMART-Seq v4 Ultra Low Input RNA kit. To follow T-cell clones before and after primary and booster YFV17D yellow fever vaccination, bulk TCR alpha and beta repertoires were sequenced over time. Two healthy male donors, one aged 18 to 30 and one aged 30 to 40 years, made up the cohort. Blood was collected at multiple timepoints before and after primary and secondary immunization, and bulk PBMC replicates and cell subsets were isolated.

Broader findings and caveats from the paper: A small share of clonotypes occurred in both CD4 and CD8 compartments, likely arising from convergent recombination. The secondary T-cell response was found to be weaker but faster than the primary response, with a peak reached on day 5 rather than on day 15. Only two donors were included in the study, so the extent to which the findings can be generalized is limited. Computational filtering was required because FACS-sorted repertoires could contain abundant contaminating clonotypes from the bulk population. Most clones expanded after primary vaccination (about 96% of CD4 and around 89% of CD8) were re-detected after the booster, suggesting that broad memory maintenance occurred.

TCR cDNA was synthesized by 5'RACE template switching, which introduced a universal primer site and unique molecular identifiers. Priming for cDNA synthesis came from both the TCR alpha and TCR beta constant segments. Two PCR steps were used to amplify libraries, with sample barcodes and sequencing adapters being added in the second step. Libraries were sequenced on Illumina HiSeq 2500 (2x100 bp) or NovaSeq (2x150 bp). On the authors' methods: Demultiplexing of reads and collapsing into UMI consensus sequences were performed with MIGEC, and V(D)J alignment was carried out with MiXCR. Vaccine-responding clonotypes were identified with edgeR using replicate PBMC samples, with FDR below 0.01 and a log2 fold change above 5 up to day 15 being required. Each bulk clonotype was labeled CD4 or CD8 based on which sequenced repertoire, CD4 or CD8, contained the clonotype at higher abundance. Using fastp trimming at Q25 and MiXCR clonotype assembly, TCRdb reanalyzed the public sequencing data and kept in-frame beta chains. One record per CDR3 amino acid sequence lists the most common genes and DNA. The V and J calls and clone size come from TCRdb's table, not from the authors' own analysis. Present in this sample are roughly 500,000 distinct CDR3 sequences, around 21% of which were seen just once. Approximately 15% of the sample goes to the ten largest clones.

The treatment or condition label corresponds to: live attenuated yellow fever vaccine strain. At each blood-draw timepoint, two biological replicates of bulk PBMCs were collected. A standard Ficoll-Paque protocol was used to isolate PBMCs from peripheral blood. RNA was extracted with TriZol from bulk PBMCs, CD4 and CD8 fractions, and dextramer-positive and dextramer-negative fractions. This TCR came from a young man who received the YFV17D yellow fever vaccine. This specimen was PBMCs, taken 15 days after the yellow fever booster vaccination. The V and J genes are TRBV15 and TRBJ2-7; TRBD1 fits 7 bases in the junction. The DNA sequence is TGTGCCACCAGCAGAGATCTGGACAGGAATTACGAGCAGTACTTC. Its translation is CATSRDLDRNYEQYF. Joined to the reference TRBV15 and TRBJ2-7 proteins, this CDR3 gives the full variable domain: DAMVIQNPRYQVTQFGKPVTLSCSQTLNHNVMYWYQQKSSQAPKLLFHYYDKDFNNEADTPDNFQSRRPNTSFCFLDIRSPGLGDTAMYLCATSRDLDRNYEQYFGPGTRLTVT.